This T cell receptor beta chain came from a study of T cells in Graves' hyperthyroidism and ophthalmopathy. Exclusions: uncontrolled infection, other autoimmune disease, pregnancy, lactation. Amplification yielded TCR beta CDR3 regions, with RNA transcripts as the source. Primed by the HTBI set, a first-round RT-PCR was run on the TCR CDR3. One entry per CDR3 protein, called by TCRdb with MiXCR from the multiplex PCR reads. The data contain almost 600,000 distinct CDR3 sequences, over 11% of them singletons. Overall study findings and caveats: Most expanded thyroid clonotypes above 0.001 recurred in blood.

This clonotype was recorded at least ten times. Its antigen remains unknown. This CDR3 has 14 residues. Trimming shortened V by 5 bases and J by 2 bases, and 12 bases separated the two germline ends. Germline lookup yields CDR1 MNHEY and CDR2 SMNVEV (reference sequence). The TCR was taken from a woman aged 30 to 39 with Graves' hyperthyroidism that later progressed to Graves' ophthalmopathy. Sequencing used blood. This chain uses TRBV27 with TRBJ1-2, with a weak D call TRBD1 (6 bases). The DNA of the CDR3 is TGTGCCAGCAGTGCTCCGGGGGGCAACTATGGCTACACCTTC. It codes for CASSAPGGNYGYTF.